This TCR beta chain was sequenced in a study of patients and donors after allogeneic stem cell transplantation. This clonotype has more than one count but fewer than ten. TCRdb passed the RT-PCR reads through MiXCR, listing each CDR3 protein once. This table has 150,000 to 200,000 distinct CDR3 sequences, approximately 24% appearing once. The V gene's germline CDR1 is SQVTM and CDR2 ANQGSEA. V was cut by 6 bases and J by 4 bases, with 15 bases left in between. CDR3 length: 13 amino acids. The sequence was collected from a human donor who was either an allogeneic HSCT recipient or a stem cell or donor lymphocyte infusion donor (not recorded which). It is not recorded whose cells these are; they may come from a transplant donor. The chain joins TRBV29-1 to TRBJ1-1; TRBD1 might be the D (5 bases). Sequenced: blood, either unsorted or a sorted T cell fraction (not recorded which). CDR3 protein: CSVGLGPRTEAFF. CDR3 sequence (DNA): TGCAGCGTGGGGCTGGGACCACGCACTGAAGCTTTCTTT. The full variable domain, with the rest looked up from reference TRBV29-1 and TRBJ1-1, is SAVISQKPSRDICQRGTSLTIQCQVDSQVTMMFWYRQQPGQSLTLIATANQGSEATYESGFVIDKFPISRPNLTFSTLTVSNMSPEDSSIYLCSVGLGPRTEAFFGQGTRLTVV.